A selection of T cell receptor beta chains follows, all from one sample in a study of cytotoxic CD8 clonotypes in ibrutinib-treated CLL. Repertoires were generated with immunoSEQ multiplex PCR, while TCRdb's copy carries only in-frame clones and drops some. This sample carries roughly 170,000 clones, roughly four fifths of them seen once, and the ten largest clones take 3.5% to 5.5%. The source was PBMCs, collected after 24 months of ibrutinib treatment. All receptors come from a human donor with chronic lymphocytic leukemia. Each CDR3 is given with its conserved first and last residue. A D gene is named only where the DNA matches it firmly. Rows give clone size only sometimes, using once, few, many, or a class for an expanded clone.

j_gene: TRBJ1-6
v_gene: TRBV25-1
d_gene: NA
abundance: NA
CDR3nt: TGTGCCAGCAGTGCCCATGACAGCCTTTCGCCCCTCCACTTT
CDR3aa: CASSAHDSLSPLHF

j_gene: TRBJ2-4
v_gene: TRBV18
d_gene: TRBD2
abundance: NA
CDR3nt: TGTGCCAGCTCACCCCCCTTGGCGGGGGATCGGAACATTCAGTACTTC
CDR3aa: CASSPPLAGDRNIQYF

j_gene: TRBJ1-1
v_gene: TRBV25-1
d_gene: NA
abundance: NA
CDR3nt: TGTGCCAGCAGTGAATTCCTAGAGGGGGAAGCTTTCTTT
CDR3aa: CASSEFLEGEAFF

j_gene: TRBJ2-1
v_gene: TRBV5-1
d_gene: NA
abundance: NA
CDR3nt: TGCGCCAGCAGCTCCCCCCCCCACAATGAGCAGTTCTTC
CDR3aa: CASSSPPHNEQFF

j_gene: TRBJ1-6
v_gene: TRBV5-1
d_gene: NA
abundance: NA
CDR3nt: TGCGCCAGCAGCTTGGCCGACTATCAGTCCTATAATTCACCCCTCCACTTT
CDR3aa: CASSLADYQSYNSPLHF

j_gene: TRBJ1-2
v_gene: TRBV6-5
d_gene: NA
abundance: NA
CDR3nt: TGTGCCAGCAGATGGGGGACTGGTGGCTACACCTTC
CDR3aa: CASRWGTGGYTF

j_gene: TRBJ2-5
v_gene: TRBV6-5
d_gene: NA
abundance: many
CDR3nt: TGTGCCAGCAGTTTTCAAGAGACCCAGTACTTC
CDR3aa: CASSFQETQYF

j_gene: TRBJ2-7
v_gene: TRBV7-9
d_gene: TRBD1
abundance: once
CDR3nt: TGTGCCAGCAGCTCATGGACAGGGGACGAGCAGTACTTC
CDR3aa: CASSSWTGDEQYF

j_gene: TRBJ1-3
v_gene: TRBV6-1
d_gene: NA
abundance: once
CDR3nt: TGTGCCAGCAGTGAATATGGGTGGGGGGCTGGAAACACCATATATTTT
CDR3aa: CASSEYGWGAGNTIYF

j_gene: TRBJ1-3
v_gene: TRBV5-1
d_gene: NA
abundance: NA
CDR3nt: TGCGCCAGCAGCACCGCCGGGGGAAACACCATATATTTT
CDR3aa: CASSTAGGNTIYF

j_gene: TRBJ1-2
v_gene: TRBV11-2
d_gene: TRBD1
abundance: NA
CDR3nt: TGTGCCAGCAGCCCTCCGGGACAGGGTGTATTATACTATGGCTACACCTTC
CDR3aa: CASSPPGQGVLYYGYTF

j_gene: TRBJ2-3
v_gene: TRBV5-1
d_gene: TRBD1
abundance: NA
CDR3nt: TGCGCCAGCAGCCCGGGACAGGGGGCAGATACGCAGTATTTT
CDR3aa: CASSPGQGADTQYF

j_gene: TRBJ1-1
v_gene: TRBV6-6
d_gene: NA
abundance: NA
CDR3nt: TGTGCCAGCAGCCTAGGACAGATTAACACTGAAGCTTTCTTT
CDR3aa: CASSLGQINTEAFF

j_gene: TRBJ2-7
v_gene: TRBV23-1
d_gene: TRBD2
abundance: NA
CDR3nt: TGCGCCAGCAGTCAATCGGGGCTAGCGGGATCCTCCTACGAGCAGTACTTC
CDR3aa: CASSQSGLAGSSYEQYF

j_gene: TRBJ2-7
v_gene: TRBV18
d_gene: TRBD1
abundance: NA
CDR3nt: TGTGCCAGCTCCGAGGGGACAGGGATTAACGAGCAGTACTTC
CDR3aa: CASSEGTGINEQYF

j_gene: TRBJ1-5
v_gene: TRBV6-6
d_gene: TRBD1
abundance: NA
CDR3nt: TGTGCCAGCAGAAGACAGGGAAGCAATCAGCCCCAGCATTTT
CDR3aa: CASRRQGSNQPQHF

j_gene: TRBJ2-3
v_gene: TRBV14
d_gene: NA
abundance: NA
CDR3nt: TGTGCCAGCAGCCAACGGGTCTTAGCGGCGAGCGGGGATACGCAGTATTTT
CDR3aa: CASSQRVLAASGDTQYF

j_gene: TRBJ2-1
v_gene: TRBV6-1
d_gene: NA
abundance: NA
CDR3nt: TGTGCCAGCAGTGAGGGGGCCATCTACAATGAGCAGTTCTTC
CDR3aa: CASSEGAIYNEQFF

j_gene: TRBJ1-5
v_gene: TRBV6-1
d_gene: NA
abundance: NA
CDR3nt: TGTGCCAGCAGAGACGGGGGCAATCAGCCCCAGCATTTT
CDR3aa: CASRDGGNQPQHF

j_gene: TRBJ2-1
v_gene: TRBV4-2
d_gene: NA
abundance: NA
CDR3nt: TGTGCCAGCGGGGGGACCTCCTACAATGAGCAGTTCTTC
CDR3aa: CASGGTSYNEQFF

j_gene: TRBJ1-5
v_gene: TRBV7-2
d_gene: NA
abundance: once
CDR3nt: TGTGCCAGCAGCTTAGTTTCGTTTTCAGCTCAGCCCCAGCATTTT
CDR3aa: CASSLVSFSAQPQHF

j_gene: TRBJ2-5
v_gene: TRBV6-1
d_gene: TRBD2
abundance: NA
CDR3nt: TGTGCCAGCAGTGACGCAGGGAGGGCGACCCAGTACTTC
CDR3aa: CASSDAGRATQYF

j_gene: TRBJ2-3
v_gene: TRBV19
d_gene: NA
abundance: NA
CDR3nt: TGTGCCAGTAGTATCCTCAGGGGGGTCACAGATACGCAGTATTTT
CDR3aa: CASSILRGVTDTQYF

j_gene: TRBJ1-2
v_gene: TRBV30
d_gene: NA
abundance: NA
CDR3nt: TGTGCCTGGAGTGTACTTGGGGTTTTGAACTATGGCTACACCTTC
CDR3aa: CAWSVLGVLNYGYTF

j_gene: TRBJ2-1
v_gene: TRBV27
d_gene: NA
abundance: NA
CDR3nt: TGTGCCAGCAGTTTATTGAGTATGGCCTACAATGAGCAGTTCTTC
CDR3aa: CASSLLSMAYNEQFF

j_gene: TRBJ2-1
v_gene: TRBV7-8
d_gene: NA
abundance: NA
CDR3nt: TGTGCCAGCAGCCTAGACCAGGGGAGTTACAATGAGCAGTTCTTC
CDR3aa: CASSLDQGSYNEQFF

j_gene: TRBJ1-2
v_gene: TRBV18
d_gene: NA
abundance: NA
CDR3nt: TGTGCCAGCTCACCACACAGGGACTATGGCTACACCTTC
CDR3aa: CASSPHRDYGYTF

j_gene: TRBJ1-1
v_gene: TRBV5-1
d_gene: NA
abundance: NA
CDR3nt: TGCGCCAGCAGCTTGGCCGAGTTGAACACTGAAGCTTTCTTT
CDR3aa: CASSLAELNTEAFF

j_gene: TRBJ1-2
v_gene: TRBV6-1
d_gene: NA
abundance: NA
CDR3nt: TGTGCCAGCAGTGAAGCCACACGGGGGAGTTCGGTCGGGTATGGCTACACCTTC
CDR3aa: CASSEATRGSSVGYGYTF

j_gene: TRBJ2-7
v_gene: TRBV6-5
d_gene: TRBD1
abundance: NA
CDR3nt: TGTGCCAGCAGAACTGACAGGGGATCGTACGAGCAGTACTTC
CDR3aa: CASRTDRGSYEQYF

j_gene: TRBJ1-1
v_gene: TRBV7-9
d_gene: NA
abundance: NA
CDR3nt: TGTGCCAGCAGCCCCCGCGGGGCGGTATTGAACACTGAAGCTTTCTTT
CDR3aa: CASSPRGAVLNTEAFF

j_gene: TRBJ2-7
v_gene: TRBV15
d_gene: NA
abundance: NA
CDR3nt: TGTGCCACCAGCAGAGATGGGAGCCCGATAAACTACGAGCAGTACTTC
CDR3aa: CATSRDGSPINYEQYF

j_gene: TRBJ1-1
v_gene: TRBV7-9
d_gene: TRBD1
abundance: NA
CDR3nt: TGTGCCAGCAGCCTGGGACAGCCTCTGAACACTGAAGCTTTCTTT
CDR3aa: CASSLGQPLNTEAFF

j_gene: TRBJ2-6
v_gene: TRBV5-5
d_gene: TRBD1
abundance: NA
CDR3nt: TGTGCCAGCAGCTCCAGGGACAGGGGCTTCTCTGGGGCCAACGTCCTGACTTTC
CDR3aa: CASSSRDRGFSGANVLTF

j_gene: TRBJ2-2
v_gene: TRBV4-3
d_gene: NA
abundance: once
CDR3nt: TGCGCCAGCAGCCGGTCAGGGTTTATGGTAGCCGGGGAGCTGTTTTTT
CDR3aa: CASSRSGFMVAGELFF

j_gene: TRBJ2-1
v_gene: TRBV12-5
d_gene: NA
abundance: NA
CDR3nt: TGTGCTAGTGGTTTGAGAATAGGGGACGATTCCTACAATGAGCAGTTCTTC
CDR3aa: CASGLRIGDDSYNEQFF

j_gene: TRBJ1-2
v_gene: TRBV2
d_gene: TRBD1
abundance: NA
CDR3nt: TGTGCCAGCAGTACTACTGCCGGGACAGGGTTCCATGGCTACACCTTC
CDR3aa: CASSTTAGTGFHGYTF

j_gene: TRBJ1-1
v_gene: TRBV18
d_gene: NA
abundance: NA
CDR3nt: TGTGCCAGCTCATATCGCCCAGGCTCGGGAGGGATACCTGAAGCTTTCTTT
CDR3aa: CASSYRPGSGGIPEAFF

j_gene: TRBJ2-3
v_gene: TRBV28
d_gene: TRBD1
abundance: once
CDR3nt: TGTGCCAGCAGTTTGGGAGGGACAGGGGTCCAAGATACGCAGTATTTT
CDR3aa: CASSLGGTGVQDTQYF

j_gene: TRBJ2-1
v_gene: TRBV9
d_gene: TRBD2
abundance: NA
CDR3nt: TGTGCCAGCAGCCCCGGGACTAGTACTTACAATGAGCAGTTCTTC
CDR3aa: CASSPGTSTYNEQFF

j_gene: TRBJ2-4
v_gene: TRBV6-5
d_gene: NA
abundance: NA
CDR3nt: TGTGCCAGCAGTTATCAGGCGGGCCGGTCAGACATTCAGTACTTC
CDR3aa: CASSYQAGRSDIQYF

j_gene: TRBJ1-5
v_gene: TRBV27
d_gene: NA
abundance: NA
CDR3nt: TGTGCCAGCCGCCTGACAGCTCAGGAGCCCCAGCATTTT
CDR3aa: CASRLTAQEPQHF

j_gene: TRBJ2-7
v_gene: TRBV5-4
d_gene: TRBD2
abundance: NA
CDR3nt: TGTGCCAGCAGCTTAAATACCAGGACTAGCGGCTACGAGCAGTACTTC
CDR3aa: CASSLNTRTSGYEQYF

j_gene: TRBJ2-7
v_gene: TRBV5-4
d_gene: TRBD1
abundance: NA
CDR3nt: TGTGCCAGCAGCTTGGCCAAGGGGGCGGCAGAGTACGAGCAGTACTTC
CDR3aa: CASSLAKGAAEYEQYF

j_gene: TRBJ2-3
v_gene: TRBV30
d_gene: NA
abundance: NA
CDR3nt: TGTGCCTGGAGTTTGAGTAACACAGATACGCAGTATTTT
CDR3aa: CAWSLSNTDTQYF

j_gene: TRBJ1-4
v_gene: TRBV7-9
d_gene: NA
abundance: once
CDR3nt: TGTGCCAGCAGCTCAAGAGGAGGGCTTCCTAATGAAAAACTGTTTTTT
CDR3aa: CASSSRGGLPNEKLFF

j_gene: TRBJ2-7
v_gene: TRBV4-3
d_gene: NA
abundance: NA
CDR3nt: TGCGCCAGCAGCCAGCAATGGGGCGCCTACGAGCAGTACTTC
CDR3aa: CASSQQWGAYEQYF

j_gene: TRBJ2-3
v_gene: TRBV6-1
d_gene: NA
abundance: NA
CDR3nt: TGTGCCAGCAGAGAAACAGATACGCAGTATTTT
CDR3aa: CASRETDTQYF

j_gene: TRBJ1-3
v_gene: TRBV6-4
d_gene: NA
abundance: once
CDR3nt: TGTGCCAGCTCGGTTAGCTCTGGAAACACCATATATTTT
CDR3aa: CASSVSSGNTIYF

j_gene: TRBJ1-4
v_gene: TRBV30
d_gene: NA
abundance: few
CDR3nt: TGTGCCTGGAAACAGGGATGGGGTGAAAAACTGTTTTTT
CDR3aa: CAWKQGWGEKLFF

j_gene: TRBJ1-2
v_gene: TRBV5-6
d_gene: NA
abundance: NA
CDR3nt: TGTGCCAGCAGCTTCCCAGGACGGAGTTCGGGCTATGGCTACACCTTC
CDR3aa: CASSFPGRSSGYGYTF

j_gene: TRBJ1-4
v_gene: TRBV9
d_gene: NA
abundance: NA
CDR3nt: TGTGCCAGCAGCGTTAGGGATGGAGGCCAGTACGAAAAACTGTTTTTT
CDR3aa: CASSVRDGGQYEKLFF